The 30 T cell receptor beta chains given below trace back to one sample, sequenced in a study of graft-versus-host responses after intestinal transplantation. Assay used: immunoSEQ multiplex PCR; TCRdb lists only in-frame clones, some missing. The sample holds about 78,000 clones; around 87% are singletons and the top ten take 4%. Antigens of these TCRs are unknown. The specimen was unstimulated CD8+ T cells sorted from spleen or lymph node cells, collected before transplant. The receptor source for this set is a human donor who was the organ donor for an intestinal transplant.

This clone was counted only a few times. V is TRBV7-8 and J is TRBJ1-4, with 7 bases that match TRBD1. J lost 15 bases, V lost 5 bases, and 6 bases had no gene match. The CDR3 is made up of 11 amino acids. The germline V gene encodes CDR1 SGHVS and CDR2 FQNEAQ. DNA of the CDR3: TGTGCCAGCAGCGTCGGGACAGCTATGTTTTTT. This sequence encodes CASSVGTAMFF. Combining the CDR3 with reference TRBV7-8 and TRBJ1-4 gives the whole variable domain GAGVSQSPRYKVAKRGQDVALRCDPISGHVSLFWYQQALGQGPEFLTYFQNEAQLDKSGLPSDRFFAERPEGSVSTLKIQRTQQEDSAVYLCASSVGTAMFFGSGTQLSVL.

The chain combines TRBV7-4 with TRBJ1-2, with TRBD1 identical over 10 bases. The CDR3 sequence is 18 residues long. With V trimmed by 2 bases and J by 6 bases, 15 bases remained unmatched. Germline V CDR1 and CDR2: SGHVT, SQSDAQ. The DNA of the CDR3 is TGTGCCAGCAGCTTATCGGGACAGGGGTTATGGGTAGGGCATGGCTACACCTTC. Amino acids: CASSLSGQGLWVGHGYTF.

This clone was seen a few times. V is TRBV7-9 and J is TRBJ1-1, with TRBD1 matching over 11 bases. The J segment lost 6 bases and the V segment lost 7 bases, leaving 7 bases of the junction unmatched. Per germline, CDR1 SEHNR and CDR2 FQNEAQ (reference sequence). The CDR3 length is 14 residues. The CDR3 here is CASTLGQGDSEAFF. In nucleotides, the CDR3 is TGTGCCAGCACCCTGGGACAGGGGGACTCTGAAGCTTTCTTT.

This chain links TRBV5-8 with TRBJ1-3; D uncertain. Germline V gives CDR1 SGHTS, CDR2 YDEGEE. The CDR3 totals 16 residues. V gave up 3 bases and J gave up 0 bases, with 13 bases separating them. The CDR3 here is CASSSWMRSSGNTIYF. DNA for the CDR3: TGTGCCAGCAGCTCTTGGATGAGGAGCTCTGGAAACACCATATATTTT.

The chain employs TRBV19 and TRBJ1-2; 7 bases match TRBD1. V trimming: 3 bases; J trimming: 4 bases; junction bases outside the gene matches: 20. The germline CDR1 and CDR2 sequences are LNHDA and SQIVND (reference sequence). The CDR3 length is 19 residues. The CDR3 is CASSISRGNWGLGVYGYTF. The CDR3 region has the DNA TGTGCCAGTAGTATTAGCAGGGGGAATTGGGGGCTGGGGGTCTATGGCTACACCTTC.

The V gene is TRBV29-1, the J gene TRBJ1-2; no definite D call. CDR3 length equals 13 residues. CDR1 SQVTM and CDR2 ANQGSEA come from the germline V gene. Trimming cost V 7 bases and J 2 bases, with 14 bases left between them. This chain's CDR3 is CSAERVLNYGYTF. The DNA of the CDR3 is TGCAGCGCCGAGAGGGTACTCAACTATGGCTACACCTTC.

This clone was detected only once. The chain recombines TRBV2 with TRBJ2-1; D is undetermined. This CDR3 has 10 amino acids. Trimming removed 6 bases from V and 14 bases from J, with 11 bases in between. Looked up from germline, CDR1 is SNHLY and CDR2 is FYNNEI. CDR3 sequence (DNA): TGTGCCAGCAGCCGGCAGGAAAAGTTCTTC. Translation: CASSRQEKFF.

This chain uses TRBV4-3 with TRBJ2-5, with 8 positions matching TRBD1. This CDR3 comprises 16 residues. The ends lost 1 base at V and 2 bases at J; junction bases unmatched: 6. The germline V gene has CDR1 LGHNA and CDR2 YSLEER. In nucleotides, the CDR3 is TGCGCCAGCAGCCAAGCGGTAGACAGGGGTCAAGAGACCCAGTACTTC. It is translated as CASSQAVDRGQETQYF.

The V call is TRBV25-1, the J call TRBJ2-2, with a possible D match to TRBD2 (6 bases). Looked up from germline, CDR1 is MGHDK and CDR2 is SYGVNS. The CDR3 totals 16 residues. Trimming took off 1 base at V and 0 bases at J, with 9 bases between the two ends. The CDR3 loop is CASSELGTANTGELFF. CDR3 coding DNA: TGTGCCAGCAGTGAATTGGGGACTGCGAACACCGGGGAGCTGTTTTTT. The complete variable domain, with remaining parts taken from reference TRBV25-1 and TRBJ2-2, reads EADIYQTPRYLVIGTGKKITLECSQTMGHDKMYWYQQDPGMELHLIHYSYGVNSTEKGDLSSESTVSRIRTEHFPLTLESARPSHTSQYLCASSELGTANTGELFFGEGSRLTVL.

The chain combines TRBV28 with TRBJ1-2, with TRBD1 matching over 7 bases. In germline, CDR1 is MDHEN, CDR2 SYDVKM. The trim removed 5 bases at V and 4 bases at J, leaving 13 bases unmatched. The CDR3 covers 16 residues. CDR3 amino acids: CASSQTRDSWFYGYTF. CDR3 coding DNA: TGTGCCAGCAGTCAAACCCGGGACAGTTGGTTCTATGGCTACACCTTC.

The rearrangement uses TRBV9 and TRBJ2-2; a possible D gene is TRBD2 (5 bases). V was trimmed by 3 bases and J by 4 bases, leaving 10 bases between them. The germline CDR1 and CDR2 sequences are SGDLS and YYNGEE. The CDR3 extends over 14 amino acids. The CDR3 DNA is TGTGCCAGCAGCGCAGAGGGAATCACCGGGGAGCTGTTTTTT. Its translation: CASSAEGITGELFF.

J is TRBJ2-1 and V is TRBV11-3, with 10 positions matching TRBD1. J lost 7 bases, V lost 1 base, and 10 bases had no gene match. The length of the CDR3 is 17 residues. CDR1 SGHNT and CDR2 YENEEA come from the germline V gene. The CDR3 here is CASSLGQGALPLNEQFF. The CDR3 coding sequence is TGTGCCAGCAGCTTAGGACAGGGGGCGCTCCCCCTAAATGAGCAGTTCTTC.

The chain employs TRBV6-5 and TRBJ1-1, with D unclear. V lost 7 bases, J lost 5 bases, and 20 bases lay in between. From germline, CDR1 is MNHEY and CDR2 SVGAGI. The CDR3 runs to 15 residues. DNA for the CDR3: TGTGCCAGCACCGAACGGAGGGTCGCCCGGACTGAAGCTTTCTTT. Encoded protein: CASTERRVARTEAFF.

The J gene is TRBJ2-5, the V gene TRBV6-6; weak D call: TRBD1 (6 bases). V lost 5 bases and J lost 1, with 11 bases in between. The CDR3 spans 14 residues. Germline values: CDR1 MNHNY, CDR2 SVGAGI (reference sequence). The CDR3 sequence is CASSNGDIQETQYF. In nucleotides, the CDR3 is TGTGCCAGCAGTAATGGGGACATCCAAGAGACCCAGTACTTC.

The V and J genes are TRBV7-8 and TRBJ1-6; TRBD1 matches 7 bases. Germline V gene sequence: CDR1 SGHVS, CDR2 FQNEAQ. The CDR3 is made up of 17 amino acids. Trimming removed 7 bases from V and 8 bases from J; junction bases left unmatched: 17. The chain's CDR3 is CASTLTGIHSAYSPLHF. CDR3 bases: TGTGCCAGCACCTTGACAGGGATCCACTCCGCCTATTCACCCCTCCACTTT.

The chain uses TRBV7-8 and TRBJ1-4, with a possible D match to TRBD1 (5 bases). V was shortened by 6 bases and J by 5 bases, with 16 bases between the two germline ends. From germline, CDR1 is SGHVS and CDR2 FQNEAQ. The CDR3 covers 15 residues. CDR3 nucleotides: TGTGCCAGCAGTGAACGGGGGAGTTGGAATGAAAAACTGTTTTTT. It is translated as CASSERGSWNEKLFF.

CDR3: CASSLGDRVTEAFF. In DNA form, the CDR3 reads TGTGCCAGCAGTTTGGGGGACAGGGTCACTGAAGCTTTCTTT. This chain uses TRBV28 with TRBJ1-1; 9 bases align to TRBD1. This CDR3 comprises 14 residues. Germline V gene lookup returns CDR1 MDHEN and CDR2 SYDVKM. V lost 3 bases and J lost 4; bases outside the gene matches: 3.

The sample holds one count of this clone. The J gene is TRBJ1-1, the V gene TRBV13; 7 bases map to TRBD1. Germline loops: CDR1 PRHDT, CDR2 FYEKMQ (reference sequence). The CDR3 runs 13 residues. V shed 4 bases and J 8 bases; nucleotides not matched to a gene: 7. CDR3: CASSWDLQGEAFF. The CDR3 bases are TGTGCCAGCAGCTGGGACCTACAGGGGGAAGCTTTCTTT. The full variable domain, rest sourced from reference TRBV13 and TRBJ1-1, is AAGVIQSPRHLIKEKRETATLKCYPIPRHDTVYWYQQGPGQDPQFLISFYEKMQSDKGSIPDRFSAQQFSDYHSELNMSSLELGDSALYFCASSWDLQGEAFFGQGTRLTVV.

This chain joins TRBV6-6 and TRBJ1-1, with D perhaps matching TRBD1 (5 bases). The CDR3 loop spans 14 amino acids. V was trimmed by 3 bases and J by 1 base, leaving 9 bases between them. Germline CDR1 MNHNY, CDR2 SVGAGI (reference sequence). CDR3 in DNA: TGTGCCAGCAGTTATAAGGGGCCGAACACTGAAGCTTTCTTT. Protein sequence: CASSYKGPNTEAFF.

This clone was observed a single time. The chain carries TRBV2 and TRBJ1-4; tentatively, D is TRBD1 (5 bases). Trimming took off 5 bases at V and 5 bases at J, with 27 bases between the two ends. The germline CDR1 and CDR2 sequences are SNHLY and FYNNEI. The length of the CDR3 is 19 residues. The CDR3 coding sequence is TGTGCCAGCAGTACGACAGACCCGGGGGATAAAAGGTTAAATGAAAAACTGTTTTTT. It codes for CASSTTDPGDKRLNEKLFF. The full variable domain, with the rest looked up from reference TRBV2 and TRBJ1-4, is EPEVTQTPSHQVTQMGQEVILRCVPISNHLYFYWYRQILGQKVEFLVSFYNNEISEKSEIFDDQFSVERPDGSNFTLKIRSTKLEDSAMYFCASSTTDPGDKRLNEKLFFGSGTQLSVL.

This chain links TRBV15 with TRBJ1-4, with D possibly being TRBD1 (5 bases). The CDR3 has 15 amino acids. Trimming pared 5 bases from V and 7 bases from J, leaving 17 bases between. Germline V gene data show CDR1 as LNHNV and CDR2 as YYDKDF (reference sequence). As DNA, the CDR3 is TGTGCCACCAGCGGGGGGGACCGGAACCCTGAAAAACTGTTTTTT. Translating gives CATSGGDRNPEKLFF.

There are a few counts of this clone. The chain carries TRBV6-5 and TRBJ2-5; 15 nucleotides line up with TRBD2. The J segment lost 6 bases and the V segment lost 8 bases, leaving 4 bases of the junction unmatched. The CDR3 runs to 14 residues. From germline, CDR1 is MNHEY and CDR2 SVGAGI. The CDR3 bases are TGTGCCAGCCAGGGACTAGCGGGGGGCCAGACCCAGTACTTC. Translating it yields CASQGLAGGQTQYF.

A single count supports this clone. The chain recombines TRBV6-1 with TRBJ1-2; TRBD1 is a possible D gene (6 bases). This CDR3 spans 13 amino acids. Germline CDR1 and CDR2: MNHNS and SASEGT. V was cut by 2 bases and J by 5 bases, with 9 bases left in between. The CDR3 nucleotides are TGTGCCAGCAGTGAAAGGGGGAAATATGGCTACACCTTC. This encodes CASSERGKYGYTF.

The chain links TRBV6-1 to TRBJ2-7; a possible D gene is TRBD1 (5 bases). The germline V and J ends were trimmed by 2 bases and 0 bases, with 8 bases remaining between them. Germline V CDR1 and CDR2: MNHNS, SASEGT. CDR3 length: 14 amino acids. CDR3 residues: CASSELGHSYEQYV. CDR3 coding DNA: TGTGCCAGCAGTGAATTAGGACACTCCTACGAGCAGTACGTC.

J is TRBJ1-5 and V is TRBV10-1; D is possibly TRBD1 (5 bases). Germline V CDR1 and CDR2: WNHNN, SYGVQD (reference sequence). The CDR3 is made up of 13 amino acids. V lost 8 bases, J lost 2 bases, and 10 bases lay in between. CDR3 region: CASEGAGNQPQHF. The CDR3 nucleotides read TGCGCCAGCGAAGGGGCAGGCAATCAGCCCCAGCATTTT.

The chain recombines TRBV6-1 with TRBJ2-7; 7 positions match TRBD2. Germline V gene data show CDR1 as MNHNS and CDR2 as SASEGT. Germline trimming cut 6 bases from V and 1 base from J; bases unmatched to any gene: 9. This CDR3 is built from 15 residues. In DNA form, the CDR3 reads TGTGCCAGCAGAGAGTGGCCTAGCGGATCCTACGAGCAGTACGTC. Translating gives CASREWPSGSYEQYV.

The V call is TRBV19, the J call TRBJ1-4, with 8 bases lining up with TRBD1. The CDR3 totals 15 residues. V lost 3 bases, J lost 5 bases, and 5 bases stayed unmatched. The V gene's germline CDR1 is LNHDA and CDR2 SQIVND (reference sequence). The CDR3 reads CASSIFGQGNEKLFF. In DNA form, the CDR3 reads TGTGCCAGTAGTATTTTCGGACAGGGCAATGAAAAACTGTTTTTT.

V is TRBV27 and J is TRBJ2-5, with D tentatively TRBD1 (5 bases). CDR1 is MNHEY, CDR2 SMNVEV, per germline (reference sequence). Trimming cost V 1 base and J 9 bases, with 12 bases left between them. CDR3 size: 13 residues. CDR3 nucleotide sequence: TGTGCCAGCAGTTTATATGGGGCAGGAGCCCAGTACTTC. Translating it yields CASSLYGAGAQYF.

J is TRBJ1-2 and V is TRBV6-1; 7 bases match TRBD1. After removal of 2 bases from V and 5 bases from J, the junction contained 2 bases not matched to a gene. Germline CDR1 MNHNS, CDR2 SASEGT. The CDR3 consists of 13 residues. CDR3 loop: CASSETGVYGYTF. Here the CDR3 DNA reads TGTGCCAGCAGTGAAACAGGGGTTTATGGCTACACCTTC.

This chain connects TRBV18 to TRBJ1-1; D possibly corresponds to TRBD1 (6 bases). Trimming took 3 bases from V and 1 from J, leaving 18 bases between them. The CDR3 is 17 amino acids. The germline V gene has CDR1 KGHSH and CDR2 LQKENI. Here the CDR3 DNA reads TGTGCCAGCTCACCTTCTCATATTAGCAGGGGGAACACTGAAGCTTTCTTT. Protein: CASSPSHISRGNTEAFF.